This T cell receptor (beta chain) originates from a study of blood T cells in healthy people across ages (dated by TCRdb to about 2015). Background for the entire study: Template switching captured roughly one uniquely barcoded TCR beta cDNA molecule per two T cells in model experiments. The study measured age-related changes in TCR beta repertoire diversity using deep sequencing normalized with unique cDNA molecular identifiers. The donors were divided into four age groups: young (average about 16 years), middle-aged (around 41), aged (around 59) and long-lived (around 87). Donors of different ages were randomly distributed across sequencing lanes to avoid experimental bias. Two additional independent replicas of 1 million unique cDNA reads from the same blood draw were analyzed for two donors (one aged 18 to 29 and one aged 80 or older). What the work shows at the level of the full study, not this receptor alone: Estimates of total diversity from one million sequenced T cells were regarded as lower bounds and underestimates. Donor CMV infection status was unknown, potentially confounding age-related changes in expanded clonotypes. There was a strong correlation between observed TCR beta diversity and the percentage of naive T cells measured by flow cytometry. Compared with the aged group, more naive CD4+ T cells, fewer expanded clones and increased TCR diversity were shown by the long-lived group, suggesting age selection. Because profiling used bulk unsorted PBMCs, naive and antigen-experienced compartments could not be compared conclusively. As age increased, observed TCR beta diversity per million T cells dropped in a roughly linear way, and a significant reduction was already evident by age 40.

The protocol used for the library was 5' RACE. The reads were generated on an Illumina HiSeq 2500. A second roughly 6 to 11 cycle PCR used a sample-barcoded 5' primer and a J-beta primer mix. A unique molecular identifier was introduced onto each TCR beta cDNA molecule by a template-switch 5' adaptor carrying 12 random nucleotides. Each sample yielded at least 2.5 million CDR3-containing paired-end reads. The Mint cDNA synthesis kit, primed by a TRBC-specific oligonucleotide, was used to synthesize first-strand cDNA from all RNA. Following uracil-DNA glycosylase treatment, all cDNA underwent a first 18-cycle PCR with the universal primers M1SS and BC2_uni_R. Per the source publication's procedure: For normalization, 1 million high-quality reads were randomly selected from each sample, with every read carrying a distinct molecular identifier. Reads sharing molecular identifiers were discarded rather than binned into consensus sequences. MiTCR, with a Q25 quality threshold and the strictest error-elimination algorithm, was used for CDR3 identification, clonotype clustering and error correction. A nonparametric unseen species model with Euler transformation was used to estimate lower-bound total TCR beta diversity. Through fastp at Q25 and MiXCR, TCRdb rebuilt clones from the public reads, retaining in-frame beta chains. Each entry merges the rows of one CDR3 protein and shows their most common DNA and genes. The V and J calls and clone size are TCRdb's, not the authors'. The sample table shows 1.2 million to 1.5 million distinct CDR3 sequences, and 55% to 75% are seen once. The leading ten clones occupy about 6.7% of the sample.

As to this clonotype: Its antigen is unknown. Nothing much larger sits one base from this clone, and base qualities are not available.

The 39 donors, aged 6 to 90 years, were systemically healthy Caucasian individuals from Russia. Around 9.7 milliliters of peripheral blood were collected from each donor into EDTA-treated Vacutainer tubes. PBMCs were isolated by Ficoll-Paque density-gradient centrifugation, with at least 7 million obtained per sample. Total RNA was extracted from PBMCs with Trizol reagent, with at least 5 micrograms obtained per sample. For every donor, an aliquot of PBMCs went through flow cytometry to measure the percentages of naive CD45RAhigh/CD27high T cells. This receptor was identified in a man aged 18 to 29 in good health. Sequencing was performed on blood.

This receptor carries the CDR3 CASSFQGVSGANVLTF. The DNA sequence follows: TGTGCCAGCAGTTTCCAAGGGGTCTCTGGGGCCAACGTCCTGACTTTC. This chain joins TRBV27 to TRBJ2-6; the D segment could be TRBD1, given 5 matching bases. V is shortened by 3 bases, J by 0 bases, and the region joining them spans 9 bases. CDR1 and CDR2 were assigned from the germline V gene (reference sequence) as MNHEY and SMNVEV. The CDR3 has 16 amino acids, counting the end cysteine and phenylalanine. The CDR3 DNA has 48 bases and is translated from base 1.